This T cell receptor (beta chain) derives from a study of identical twins. Study results and caveats: In beta out-of-frame sequences, the excess sharing between twins was weaker. Donors were not followed over many years; analysis was cross-sectional.

Trimming took off 3 bases at V and 2 bases at J, with 11 bases between the two ends. CDR3 length: 15 residues. Germline loops: CDR1 SGHVS, CDR2 FQNEAQ. MiXCR was run by TCRdb on the 5' RACE reads, yielding one entry per CDR3 protein. The sample includes about 300,000 distinct CDR3 sequences, roughly an eighth of them seen just once. This clonotype was detected a few times. Its antigen is not identified. Separately, the same data were catalogued under a study of yellow fever vaccine responses in identical twins. That study adds: Twins showed a vaccine T cell response that reportedly seemed partly convergent, partly personalized.

The chain couples TRBV7-8 to TRBJ2-1; the D gene is possibly TRBD2 (6 bases). This receptor was obtained from a woman in her late teens or twenties in good health. The material sequenced was CD8+ T cells sorted from blood. CDR3 nucleotide sequence: TGTGCCAGCAGCTTCACTAGCCTTCCCTACAATGAGCAGTTCTTC. Translation gives CASSFTSLPYNEQFF.